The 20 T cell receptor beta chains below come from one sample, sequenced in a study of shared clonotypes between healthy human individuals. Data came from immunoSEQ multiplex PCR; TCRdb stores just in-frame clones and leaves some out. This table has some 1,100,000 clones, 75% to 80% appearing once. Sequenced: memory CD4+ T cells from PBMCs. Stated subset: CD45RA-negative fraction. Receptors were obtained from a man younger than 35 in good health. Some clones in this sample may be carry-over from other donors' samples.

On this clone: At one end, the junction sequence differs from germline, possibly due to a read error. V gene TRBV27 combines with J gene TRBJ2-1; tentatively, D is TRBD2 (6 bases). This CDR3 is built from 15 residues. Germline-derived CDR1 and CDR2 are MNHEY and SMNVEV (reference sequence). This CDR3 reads CASRRNRDSSNEQFF. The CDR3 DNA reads TGTGCCAGCAGAAGAAACCGGGACTCCTCCAATGAGCAGTTCTTC.

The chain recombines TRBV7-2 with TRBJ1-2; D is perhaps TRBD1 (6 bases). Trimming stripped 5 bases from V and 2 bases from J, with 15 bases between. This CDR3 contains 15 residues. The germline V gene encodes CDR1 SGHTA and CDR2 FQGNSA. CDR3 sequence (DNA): TGTGCCAGCAGCCCTAGGGCAGGGGCGAACTATGGCTACACCTTC. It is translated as CASSPRAGANYGYTF.

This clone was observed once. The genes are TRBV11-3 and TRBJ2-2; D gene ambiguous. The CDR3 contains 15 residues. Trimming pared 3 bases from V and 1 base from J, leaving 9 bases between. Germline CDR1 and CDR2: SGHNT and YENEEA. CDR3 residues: CASSLLGMNTGELFF. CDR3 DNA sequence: TGTGCCAGCAGCTTGCTGGGGATGAACACCGGGGAGCTGTTTTTT.

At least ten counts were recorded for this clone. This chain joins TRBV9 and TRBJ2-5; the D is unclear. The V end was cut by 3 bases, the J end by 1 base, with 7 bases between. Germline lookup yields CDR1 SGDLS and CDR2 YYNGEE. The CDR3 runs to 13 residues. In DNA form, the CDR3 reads TGTGCCAGCAGCGGGGTGGCCCAAGAGACCCAGTACTTC. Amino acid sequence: CASSGVAQETQYF.

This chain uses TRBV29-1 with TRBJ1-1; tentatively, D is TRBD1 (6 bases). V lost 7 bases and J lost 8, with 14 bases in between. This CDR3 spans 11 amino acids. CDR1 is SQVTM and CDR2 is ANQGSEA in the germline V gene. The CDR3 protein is CSAWGGREAFF. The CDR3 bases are TGCAGCGCCTGGGGGGGGCGCGAAGCTTTCTTT.

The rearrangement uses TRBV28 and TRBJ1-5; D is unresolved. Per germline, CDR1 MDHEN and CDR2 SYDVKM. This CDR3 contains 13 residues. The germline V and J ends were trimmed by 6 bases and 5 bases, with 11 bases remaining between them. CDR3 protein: CASSGGRDQPQHF. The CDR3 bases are TGTGCCAGCAGCGGAGGGCGAGATCAGCCCCAGCATTTT.

CDR3 DNA: TGTGCCAGCAGTTTCCTCTCTGGGGCCAACGTCCTGACTTTC. Protein product: CASSFLSGANVLTF. The chain couples TRBV27 to TRBJ2-6; unclear D gene. The V end was cut by 3 bases, the J end by 0 bases, with 3 bases between. The germline CDR1 and CDR2 sequences are MNHEY and SMNVEV (reference sequence). The CDR3 is 14 amino acids.

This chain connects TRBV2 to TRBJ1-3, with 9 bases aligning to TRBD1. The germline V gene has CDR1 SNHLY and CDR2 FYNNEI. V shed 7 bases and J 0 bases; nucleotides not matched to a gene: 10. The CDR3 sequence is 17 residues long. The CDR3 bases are TGTGCCAGCACTCCGGGACAGGGCTCCTCCTCTGGAAACACCATATATTTT. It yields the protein CASTPGQGSSSGNTIYF.

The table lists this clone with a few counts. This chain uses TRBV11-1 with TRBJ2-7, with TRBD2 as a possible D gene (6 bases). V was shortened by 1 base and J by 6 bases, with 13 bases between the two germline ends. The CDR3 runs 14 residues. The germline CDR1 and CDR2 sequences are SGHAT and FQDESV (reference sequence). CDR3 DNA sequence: TGTGCCAGCAGCTTAGTTAGCGGCCCCCTCGAGCAGTACTTC. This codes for CASSLVSGPLEQYF. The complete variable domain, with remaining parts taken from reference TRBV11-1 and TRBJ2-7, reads EAEVAQSPRYKITEKSQAVAFWCDPISGHATLYWYRQILGQGPELLVQFQDESVVDDSQLPKDRFSAERLKGVDSTLKIQPAELGDSAMYLCASSLVSGPLEQYFGPGTRLTVT.

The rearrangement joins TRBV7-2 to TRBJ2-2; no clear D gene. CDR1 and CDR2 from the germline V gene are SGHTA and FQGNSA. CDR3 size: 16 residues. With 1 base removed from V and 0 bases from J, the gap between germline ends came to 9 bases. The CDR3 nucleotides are TGTGCCAGCAGCTTAGTGGGCGGAACGAACACCGGGGAGCTGTTTTTT. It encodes CASSLVGGTNTGELFF.

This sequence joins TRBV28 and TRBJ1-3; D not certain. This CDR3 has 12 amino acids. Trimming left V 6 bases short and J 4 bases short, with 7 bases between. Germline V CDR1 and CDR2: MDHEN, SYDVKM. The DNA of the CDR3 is TGTGCCAGCAGAATCTCAGGAAACACCATATATTTT. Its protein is CASRISGNTIYF. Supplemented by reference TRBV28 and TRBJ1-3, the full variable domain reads DVKVTQSSRYLVKRTGEKVFLECVQDMDHENMFWYRQDPGLGLRLIYFSYDVKMKEKGDIPEGYSVSREKKERFSLILESASTNQTSMYLCASRISGNTIYFGEGSWLTVV.

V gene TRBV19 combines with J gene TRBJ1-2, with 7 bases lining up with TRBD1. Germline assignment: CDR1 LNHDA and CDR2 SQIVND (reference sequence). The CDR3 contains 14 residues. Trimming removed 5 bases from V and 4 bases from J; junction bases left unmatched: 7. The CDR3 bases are TGTGCCAGTAGTGGCCGGGACAGACTCTATGGCTACACCTTC. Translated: CASSGRDRLYGYTF.

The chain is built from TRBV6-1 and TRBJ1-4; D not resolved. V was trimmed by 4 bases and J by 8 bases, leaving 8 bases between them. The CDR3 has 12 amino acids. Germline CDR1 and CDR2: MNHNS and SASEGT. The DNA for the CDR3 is TGTGCCAGCAGTGGCGGATTCGAAAAACTGTTTTTT. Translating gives CASSGGFEKLFF.

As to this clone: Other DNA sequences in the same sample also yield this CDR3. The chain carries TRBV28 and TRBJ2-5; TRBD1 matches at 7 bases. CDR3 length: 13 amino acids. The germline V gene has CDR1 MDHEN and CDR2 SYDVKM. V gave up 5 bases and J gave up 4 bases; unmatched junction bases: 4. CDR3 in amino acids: CASSRQGTETQYF. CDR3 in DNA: TGTGCCAGCAGTCGACAGGGAACAGAGACCCAGTACTTC. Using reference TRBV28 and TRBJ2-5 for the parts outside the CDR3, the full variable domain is DVKVTQSSRYLVKRTGEKVFLECVQDMDHENMFWYRQDPGLGLRLIYFSYDVKMKEKGDIPEGYSVSREKKERFSLILESASTNQTSMYLCASSRQGTETQYFGPGTRLLVL.

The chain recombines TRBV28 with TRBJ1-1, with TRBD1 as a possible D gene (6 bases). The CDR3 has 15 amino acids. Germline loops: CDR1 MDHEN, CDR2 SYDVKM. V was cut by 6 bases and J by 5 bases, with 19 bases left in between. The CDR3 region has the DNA TGTGCCAGCAGCCCCCAGGGGCCTCGGGGAACTGAAGCTTTCTTT. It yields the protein CASSPQGPRGTEAFF.

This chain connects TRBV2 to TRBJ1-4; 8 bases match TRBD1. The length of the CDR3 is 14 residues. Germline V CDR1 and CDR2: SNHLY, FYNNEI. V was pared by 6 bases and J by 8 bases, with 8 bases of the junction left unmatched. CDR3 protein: CASRDGQGGEKLFF. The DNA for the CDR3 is TGTGCCAGCAGGGACGGACAGGGTGGGGAAAAACTGTTTTTT.

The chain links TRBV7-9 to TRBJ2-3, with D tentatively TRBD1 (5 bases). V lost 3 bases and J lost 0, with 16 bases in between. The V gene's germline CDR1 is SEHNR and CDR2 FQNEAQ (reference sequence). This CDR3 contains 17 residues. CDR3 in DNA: TGTGCCAGCAGCTTGAGTTTGACAGTAACTAGCACAGATACGCAGTATTTT. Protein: CASSLSLTVTSTDTQYF.

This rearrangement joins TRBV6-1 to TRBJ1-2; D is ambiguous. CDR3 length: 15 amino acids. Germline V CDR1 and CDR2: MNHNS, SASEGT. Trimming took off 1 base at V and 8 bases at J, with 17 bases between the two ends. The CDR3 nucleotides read TGTGCCAGCAGTGAAGTGTATACATCGGCCGGAGGCTACACCTTC. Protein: CASSEVYTSAGGYTF.

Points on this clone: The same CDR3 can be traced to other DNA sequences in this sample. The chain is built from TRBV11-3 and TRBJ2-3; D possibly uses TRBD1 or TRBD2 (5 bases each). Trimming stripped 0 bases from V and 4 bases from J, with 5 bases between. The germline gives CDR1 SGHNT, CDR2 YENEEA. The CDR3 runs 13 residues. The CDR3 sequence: CASSLEGADTQYF. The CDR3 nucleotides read TGTGCCAGCAGCTTAGAGGGGGCAGATACGCAGTATTTT.

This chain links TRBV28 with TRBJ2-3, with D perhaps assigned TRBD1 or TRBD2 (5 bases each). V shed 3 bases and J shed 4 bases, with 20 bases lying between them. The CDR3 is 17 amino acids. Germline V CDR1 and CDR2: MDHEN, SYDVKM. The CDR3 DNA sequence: TGTGCCAGCAGTTTCCGACGGGACCGGTTTTCCCCAGATACGCAGTATTTT. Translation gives CASSFRRDRFSPDTQYF.